This entry describes one TCR beta chain. Its antigen remains unknown. This sample is part of a study of cytomegalovirus exposure and HLA in healthy donors. Regarding the study as a whole: A list of approximately 160 TCR beta chains associated with cytomegalovirus was given. Indistinguishability led to the exclusion of some V segments, TRBV6-2 and TRBV6-3 included.

PCR amplification relied on 60 Vbeta primers (plus 13 Jbeta primers). The assay was immunoSEQ multiplex PCR, and TCRdb's table has in-frame clones only and misses some. There are roughly 150,000 clones in the sample; 60% to 80% occur only once, and around 0.7% lies in the top ten. The study sampled nominally healthy donors, though unrecorded immune exposures were likely. Germline V gene sequence: CDR1 ENHRY, CDR2 SYGVKD. Germline trimming cut 3 bases from V and 0 bases from J; bases unmatched to any gene: 8. The CDR3 covers 16 residues. The receptor was isolated from a male donor in good health and CMV-seronegative. The source material was PBMCs. The chain recombines TRBV10-3 with TRBJ2-7; 7 bases agree with TRBD1. CDR3 nucleotide sequence: TGTGCCATCAGTGACTTCAGACAGGGAAGCTCCTACGAGCAGTACTTC. This codes for CAISDFRQGSSYEQYF.